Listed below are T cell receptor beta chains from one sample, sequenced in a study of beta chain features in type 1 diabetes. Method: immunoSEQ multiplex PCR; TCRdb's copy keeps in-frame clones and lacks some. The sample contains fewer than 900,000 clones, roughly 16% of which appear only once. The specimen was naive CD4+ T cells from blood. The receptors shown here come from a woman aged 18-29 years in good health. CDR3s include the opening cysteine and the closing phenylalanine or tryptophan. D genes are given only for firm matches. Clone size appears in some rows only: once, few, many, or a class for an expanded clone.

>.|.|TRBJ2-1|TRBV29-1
CSVDSYGGVSNNEQFF
TGCAGCGTTGATTCCTATGGGGGAGTATCCAACAATGAGCAGTTCTTC
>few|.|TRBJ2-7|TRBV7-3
CASSHARTAEQYF
TGTGCCAGCAGCCACGCAAGGACAGCCGAGCAGTACTTC
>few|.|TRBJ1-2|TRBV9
CASSVGQGSYGYTF
TGTGCCAGCAGCGTAGGTCAGGGTTCCTATGGCTACACCTTC
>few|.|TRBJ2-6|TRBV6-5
CASSSGAGANVLTF
TGTGCCAGCAGTTCAGGGGCTGGGGCCAACGTCCTGACTTTC
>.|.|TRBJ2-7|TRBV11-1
CASSLGSGAYEQYF
TGTGCCAGCAGCTTGGGCAGCGGAGCCTACGAGCAGTACTTC
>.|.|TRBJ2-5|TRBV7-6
CASSHPGQRLRGTQYF
TGTGCCAGCAGCCACCCGGGACAAAGGCTTAGGGGGACCCAGTACTTC
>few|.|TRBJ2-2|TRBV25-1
CASQYTGELFF
TGTGCCAGCCAGTACACCGGGGAGCTGTTTTTT
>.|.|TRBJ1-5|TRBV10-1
CARNQPQHF
TGCGCCAGGAATCAGCCCCAGCATTTT
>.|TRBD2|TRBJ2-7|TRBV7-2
CASSNPGTRAYEQYF
TGTGCCAGCAGCAATCCCGGGACTAGGGCATACGAGCAGTACTTC
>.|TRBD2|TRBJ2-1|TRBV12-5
CASALRVAGSSYNEQFF
TGTGCTAGTGCCCTTCGGGTAGCGGGAAGCTCCTACAATGAGCAGTTCTTC
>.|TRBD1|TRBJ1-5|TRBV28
CASSSGTGDSNQPQHF
TGTGCCAGCAGTTCCGGGACAGGGGATAGCAATCAGCCCCAGCATTTT
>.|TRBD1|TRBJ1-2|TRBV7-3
CASSLTGTGDYGYTF
TGTGCCAGCAGCTTAACTGGGACAGGGGACTATGGCTACACCTTC
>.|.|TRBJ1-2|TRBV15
CATSRARSYGYTF
TGTGCCACCAGCAGAGCGCGGTCCTATGGCTACACCTTC
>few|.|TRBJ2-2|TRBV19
CASSIRPNTGELFF
TGTGCCAGTAGTATTCGACCGAACACCGGGGAGCTGTTTTTT
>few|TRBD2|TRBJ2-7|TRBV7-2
CASSTGLAGAGEQYF
TGTGCCAGCAGCACGGGACTAGCGGGAGCTGGCGAGCAGTACTTC
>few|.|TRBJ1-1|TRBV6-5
CASSHQPVPLSEAFF
TGTGCCAGCAGTCATCAACCTGTTCCGCTCTCTGAAGCTTTCTTT
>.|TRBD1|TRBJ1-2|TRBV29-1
CSVTLLGRQGSYGYTF
TGCAGCGTTACCCTCCTAGGTCGACAGGGGAGCTATGGCTACACCTTC
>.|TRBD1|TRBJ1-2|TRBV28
CASSLYGQGPYGYTF
TGTGCCAGCAGTTTATACGGACAGGGGCCCTATGGCTACACCTTC
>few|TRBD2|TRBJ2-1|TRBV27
CASSLVAGAYNEQFF
TGTGCCAGCAGTCTTGTAGCGGGCGCCTACAATGAGCAGTTCTTC
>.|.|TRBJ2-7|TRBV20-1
CSASLQWEQYF
TGCAGTGCTAGTCTCCAGTGGGAGCAGTACTTC
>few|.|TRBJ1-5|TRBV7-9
CASSLVAGAGNQPQHF
TGTGCCAGCAGCTTAGTTGCGGGGGCCGGCAATCAGCCCCAGCATTTT
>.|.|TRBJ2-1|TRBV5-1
CASSNGLSSYNEQFF
TGCGCCAGCAGCAATGGACTGAGCTCCTACAATGAGCAGTTCTTC
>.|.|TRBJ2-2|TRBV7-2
CASSSLAILGGGELFF
TGTGCCAGCAGTTCCCTAGCGATCTTAGGGGGCGGGGAGCTGTTTTTT
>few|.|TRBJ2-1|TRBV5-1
CASRWGSGYNEQFF
TGCGCCAGCAGGTGGGGGAGCGGCTACAATGAGCAGTTCTTC
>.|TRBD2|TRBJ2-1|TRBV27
CASGTSPKGEQFF
TGTGCCTCCGGGACTAGCCCAAAGGGAGAGCAGTTCTTC
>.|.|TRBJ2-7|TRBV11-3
CASSSGAEQYF
TGTGCCAGCAGCTCAGGGGCCGAGCAGTACTTC
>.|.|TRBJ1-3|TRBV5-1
CASSSGVTGNTIYF
TGCGCCAGCAGCTCCGGGGTTACTGGAAACACCATATATTTT
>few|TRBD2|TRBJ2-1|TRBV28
CASSWASGRWTYNEQFF
TGTGCCAGCAGTTGGGCTAGCGGGAGGTGGACCTACAATGAGCAGTTCTTC
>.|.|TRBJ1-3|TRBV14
CASSQRGLSSGNTIYF
TGTGCCAGCAGCCAAAGGGGCCTTTCTTCTGGAAACACCATATATTTT
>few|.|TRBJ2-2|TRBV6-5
CASSFGVTTGELFF
TGTGCCAGCAGTTTCGGGGTGACTACCGGGGAGCTGTTTTTT
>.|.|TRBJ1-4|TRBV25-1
CASSSDRFNEKLFF
TGTGCCAGCAGTTCGGACCGTTTTAATGAAAAACTGTTTTTT
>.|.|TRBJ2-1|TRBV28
CASSPTAVTYNEQFF
TGTGCCAGCAGTCCTACGGCGGTCACTTACAATGAGCAGTTCTTC
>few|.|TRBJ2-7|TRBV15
CATSSEVGGRNSYEQYF
TGTGCCACCAGCAGTGAGGTAGGGGGGCGGAACTCCTACGAGCAGTACTTC
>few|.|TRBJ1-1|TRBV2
CASRTDFNTEAFF
TGTGCCAGCAGGACAGACTTTAACACTGAAGCTTTCTTT
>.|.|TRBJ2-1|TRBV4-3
CASSQDSLYNEQFF
TGCGCCAGCAGCCAAGACTCGCTTTACAATGAGCAGTTCTTC